This entry lists 13 T cell receptor beta chains sequenced from one sample in a study of cytomegalovirus exposure and HLA in healthy donors. Both 60 Vbeta primers and 13 Jbeta primers went into the PCR. Profiling relied on immunoSEQ multiplex PCR, and the TCRdb table lists in-frame clones only, not all of them. The table shows 75,000 to 95,000 clones, with around 77% occurring only once. The sequencing sample was made of PBMCs. These receptors all come from a man aged 45-65 years in good health and CMV-seronegative.

Here the CDR3 DNA reads TGCAGTGCCAGAAGGGGCGGGGAGCTGTTTTTT. Translation gives CSARRGGELFF. This rearrangement joins TRBV20-1 to TRBJ2-2; possible D gene TRBD1, 5 bases. The CDR3 is made up of 11 amino acids. The germline V gene has CDR1 DFQATT and CDR2 SNEGSKA (reference sequence). The ends were cut back, 6 bases at V and 7 bases at J, with 9 bases in the middle.

The chain employs TRBV19 and TRBJ1-5; 7 bases are shared with TRBD1. With 6 bases clipped from V and 6 bases from J, the junction kept 11 bases outside the gene matches. The CDR3 length is 15 residues. CDR1 is LNHDA, CDR2 SQIVND, per germline (reference sequence). The CDR3 here is CASRTTGTAFQPQHF. The CDR3 region has the DNA TGTGCCAGTAGAACGACCGGGACAGCGTTTCAGCCCCAGCATTTT.

The V call is TRBV18, the J call TRBJ1-2, with D perhaps matching TRBD1 (5 bases). There are 13 residues in the CDR3. The germline V gene encodes CDR1 KGHSH and CDR2 LQKENI. The V end was cut by 6 bases, the J end by 4 bases, with 12 bases between. This chain's CDR3 is CASSDRGGYGYTF. CDR3 DNA sequence: TGTGCCAGCTCCGACCGGGGGGGCTATGGCTACACCTTC.

The V call is TRBV5-4, the J call TRBJ2-1, with 15 bases aligning to TRBD2. The V and J ends lost 4 bases and 1 base, in that order; junction bases with no gene match: 6. Germline CDR1 is SGHNT and CDR2 is YYREEE (reference sequence). The CDR3 has 18 amino acids. Here the CDR3 reads CASSRTSGGAGSYNEQFF. CDR3 in DNA: TGTGCCAGCAGCCGGACTAGCGGGGGGGCGGGGTCCTACAATGAGCAGTTCTTC.

The genes are TRBV6-6 and TRBJ1-2, with 10 bases that match TRBD1. The germline V gene encodes CDR1 MNHNY and CDR2 SVGAGI (reference sequence). This CDR3 is 15 amino acids long. V shed 5 bases, J shed 2 bases, and the junction held 5 bases outside the gene matches. The CDR3 here is CASSGPGQGNYGYTF. The CDR3 DNA sequence: TGTGCCAGCAGTGGACCGGGACAGGGGAACTATGGCTACACCTTC.

The chain employs TRBV28 and TRBJ2-7; 8 nucleotides line up with TRBD1. The ends lost 6 bases at V and 1 base at J; junction bases unmatched: 17. The CDR3 totals 18 residues. Germline V CDR1 and CDR2: MDHEN, SYDVKM. The CDR3 DNA follows: TGTGCCAGCAGCTCCAGCTTTGGGACAGGAGCCAGGTCCTACGAGCAGTACTTC. Translation: CASSSSFGTGARSYEQYF.

The CDR3 reads CASSPTGTTLSYGYTF. The CDR3 DNA reads as TGTGCCAGCAGCCCTACGGGTACTACGTTGAGCTATGGCTACACCTTC. The chain is built from TRBV7-9 and TRBJ1-2, with D uncertain. The ends were cut back, 5 bases at V and 4 bases at J, with 20 bases in the middle. CDR1 and CDR2 (germline): SEHNR, FQNEAQ (reference sequence). The CDR3 totals 16 residues.

This chain links TRBV6-5 with TRBJ1-4, with TRBD1 matching 7 bases. This CDR3 region has 13 residues. Germline assignment: CDR1 MNHEY and CDR2 SVGAGI. V lost 7 bases to trimming and J lost 10 bases; unmatched junction nucleotides: 9. The CDR3, as DNA: TGTGCCAGCACCCCGACAGGGCGGGGAAAACTGTTTTTT. Its protein product is CASTPTGRGKLFF.

This clone was recorded a few times. The chain carries TRBV11-2 and TRBJ1-1; TRBD1 agrees at 10 bases. V dropped 5 bases and J dropped 5; count of bases not matched to a gene: 14. Germline V gene sequence: CDR1 SGHAT, CDR2 FQNNGV. This CDR3 comprises 17 residues. The CDR3 loop is CASSLVPGQGRRTEAFF. The CDR3 bases are TGTGCCAGCAGCCTCGTCCCGGGACAGGGGAGGAGAACTGAAGCTTTCTTT.

This chain connects TRBV10-3 to TRBJ2-3; 7 bases fit TRBD2. Germline V gene lookup returns CDR1 ENHRY and CDR2 SYGVKD. The CDR3 extends over 12 amino acids. Trimming at V came to 0 bases and at J to 13 bases, leaving 4 bases not matched to a gene. The CDR3 DNA reads as TGTGCCATCAGTGAGTCGGGAGGGAAGGAGTATTTT. Translating it yields CAISESGGKEYF.

The chain recombines TRBV5-1 with TRBJ1-2, with TRBD1 matching 8 bases. V dropped 0 bases and J dropped 5; count of bases not matched to a gene: 6. CDR1 is SGHRS and CDR2 is YFSETQ in the germline V gene. The CDR3 has 15 amino acids. CDR3 sequence reads: CASSLADREQYGYTF. The DNA for the CDR3 is TGCGCCAGCAGCTTGGCGGACAGGGAGCAATATGGCTACACCTTC.

V gene TRBV5-6 combines with J gene TRBJ1-3; TRBD1 matches at 9 bases. Germline V gives CDR1 SGHDT, CDR2 YYEEEE. The ends lost 4 bases at V and 9 bases at J; junction bases unmatched: 8. The length of the CDR3 is 14 residues. The CDR3: CASSPRQGDATIYF. In DNA form, the CDR3 reads TGTGCCAGCAGCCCCCGACAGGGGGACGCCACCATATATTTT.

The rearrangement uses TRBV5-1 and TRBJ2-7; the match to TRBD2 covers 7 bases. Germline V lookup: CDR1 SGHRS, CDR2 YFSETQ. V shed 4 bases and J 1 base; nucleotides not matched to a gene: 5. This CDR3 has 14 residues. CDR3 nucleotides: TGCGCCAGCAGCCCAACGGGGGGTTCCTACGAGCAGTACTTC. Residues: CASSPTGGSYEQYF.